This TCR beta chain stems from a study of Graves' ophthalmopathy and Graves' hyperthyroidism. Overall study context: At initial diagnosis, peripheral blood was obtained, and this preceded any treatment. Study-wide points: Blood shared most expanded thyroid clonotypes above 0.001 frequency.

Each donor who had ophthalmopathy showed moderate-to-severe activity, a CAS of ≥3, a NOSPECS of ≥4, and a duration under 3 months. Ineligible for inclusion were patients with other autoimmune diseases, uncontrolled infections, pregnancy or lactation. V was pared by 3 bases and J by 7 bases, with 22 bases between. The CDR3 totals 17 residues. The germline gives CDR1 SNHLY, CDR2 FYNNEI. Beta-chain TCR CDR3 regions were amplified from RNA transcripts. The workflow started with a first-round RT-PCR run with HTBI primers and then moved on to a second-round multiplex PCR. TCRdb processed the multiplex PCR reads anew with MiXCR; each CDR3 protein has one entry. The repertoire holds hundreds of thousands of distinct CDR3 sequences, with roughly 39% as singletons. This clonotype showed up just once. Antigen: not known.

The source of this sequence is an adult man with Graves' ophthalmopathy. The sequencing input was peripheral blood. The V and J genes are TRBV2 and TRBJ1-5; D remains unclear. The CDR3 sequence: CASSETSGLMETQPQHF. In DNA, the CDR3 is TGTGCCAGCAGTGAGACTAGCGGGCTTATGGAAACCCAGCCCCAGCATTTT. The whole variable domain, remainder taken from reference TRBV2 and TRBJ1-5, is EPEVTQTPSHQVTQMGQEVILRCVPISNHLYFYWYRQILGQKVEFLVSFYNNEISEKSEIFDDQFSVERPDGSNFTLKIRSTKLEDSAMYFCASSETSGLMETQPQHFGDGTRLSIL.